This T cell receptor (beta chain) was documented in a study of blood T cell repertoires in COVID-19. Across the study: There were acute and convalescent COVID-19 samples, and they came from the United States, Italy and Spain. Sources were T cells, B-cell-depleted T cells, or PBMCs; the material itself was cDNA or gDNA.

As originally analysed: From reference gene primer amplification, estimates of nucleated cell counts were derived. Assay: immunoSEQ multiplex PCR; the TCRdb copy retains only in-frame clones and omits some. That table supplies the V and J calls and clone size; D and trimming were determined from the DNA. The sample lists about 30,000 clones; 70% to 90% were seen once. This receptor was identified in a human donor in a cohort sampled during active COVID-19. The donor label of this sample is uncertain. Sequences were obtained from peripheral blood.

CDR3 nucleotides: TGTGCCAGCAGCTGGGGGACTGCCTCCTACGAGCAGTACTTC. Its protein product is CASSWGTASYEQYF. The J gene is TRBJ2-7, the V gene TRBV5-6, with D possibly TRBD2 on 6 matching bases. There are 14 residues in the CDR3. Looked up from germline, CDR1 is SGHDT and CDR2 is YYEEEE. Trimming shortened V by 3 bases and J by 0 bases, and 10 bases separated the two germline ends.